This record covers a single TCR beta chain. Its antigen is as yet unknown. These data belong to a study of cytomegalovirus exposure and HLA in healthy donors. General study results and limits: In a later analysis, a missense DCLRE1C variant was linked to TCR beta V- and J-gene trimming.

The PCR had 60 Vbeta and 13 Jbeta primers. Profiled with immunoSEQ multiplex PCR; TCRdb holds only in-frame clones, not every one. The sample consists of 150,000 to 250,000 clones, roughly 78% of them appearing once. Between the trimmed V and J ends, which lost 1 base and 5 bases, there was a span of 8 bases. The CDR3 spans 13 residues. Germline V gene sequence: CDR1 MNHEY, CDR2 SMNVEV (reference sequence). The chain is built from TRBV27 and TRBJ1-1, with D possibly TRBD1 on 5 matching bases. This receptor was obtained from a girl between 10 and 17 years old in good health and CMV-seropositive. Sequences were obtained from PBMCs. Written as DNA, the CDR3 is TGTGCCAGCAGTTTATTGGGGGGAACTGAAGCTTTCTTT. It yields the protein CASSLLGGTEAFF.